This T cell receptor (beta chain) stems from a study of vaccination and CD4 T cells after COVID-19. The treatment: roughly ten-day PBMC culture with coronavirus spike peptide pools or control peptides (ViraFEST assay). Deletions cut 7 bases from V and 0 bases from J, with 7 bases between. CDR1 is MDHEN and CDR2 is SYDVKM in the germline V gene. CDR3 length: 13 residues. This clonotype was observed a few times. Its antigen is unidentified. Cultured CD4+ T-cell DNA underwent Oncomine TCR Beta short-read sequencing. Each CDR3 protein gets one entry after TCRdb re-called the PCR reads with MiXCR. The data contain about 15,000 distinct CDR3 sequences, 50% to 75% of them singletons.

The sequencing sample was made of CD4+ T cells from blood, cultured in vitro. This clonotype was obtained from a human donor who had recovered from COVID-19. The V and J genes are TRBV28 and TRBJ1-5; unclear D gene. The CDR3 nucleotides read TGTGCCAGCACTGTATATAGCAATCAGCCCCAGCATTTT. Its translation: CASTVYSNQPQHF.